Listed below are T cell receptor beta chains from one sample, sequenced in a study of T cells in Graves' hyperthyroidism and ophthalmopathy. TCRdb analysed the multiplex PCR reads with MiXCR anew, one entry per CDR3 protein. The table includes fewer than 550,000 distinct CDR3 sequences, around 22% detected once. Sequenced: blood. The receptors come from a woman in her thirties with Graves' ophthalmopathy. Each CDR3 is given with its conserved first and last residue. D genes are given only for firm matches. Part of the rows lack a size; the others show once, few, many or a class for expanded clones.

v_call: TRBV6-1
j_call: TRBJ1-5
clone_size: -
d_call: -
cdr3_aa: CASTRISNQPQHF
cdr3_nt: TGTGCCAGCACCCGGATTAGCAATCAGCCCCAGCATTTT

v_call: TRBV10-3
j_call: TRBJ2-5
clone_size: -
d_call: -
cdr3_aa: CAIMSGFGETQYF
cdr3_nt: TGTGCCATCATGTCAGGGTTCGGTGAGACCCAGTACTTC

v_call: TRBV3-1
j_call: TRBJ1-5
clone_size: many
d_call: -
cdr3_aa: CASSQGSGDQPQHF
cdr3_nt: TGTGCCAGCAGCCAAGGTTCTGGGGATCAGCCCCAGCATTTT

v_call: TRBV24-1
j_call: TRBJ1-5
clone_size: many
d_call: -
cdr3_aa: CATVELTADSNQPQHF
cdr3_nt: TGTGCCACCGTGGAGTTGACGGCGGATAGCAATCAGCCCCAGCATTTT

v_call: TRBV19
j_call: TRBJ1-1
clone_size: few
d_call: -
cdr3_aa: CASNPGGNLNTEAFF
cdr3_nt: TGTGCCAGTAATCCCGGGGGGAACTTGAACACTGAAGCTTTCTTT

v_call: TRBV20-1
j_call: TRBJ1-2
clone_size: many
d_call: TRBD1
cdr3_aa: CSASPPRDSPLGYTF
cdr3_nt: TGCAGTGCCTCCCCCCCTCGGGACAGCCCCCTCGGCTACACCTTC

v_call: TRBV27
j_call: TRBJ2-2
clone_size: many
d_call: -
cdr3_aa: CASGVGPGELFF
cdr3_nt: TGTGCCAGCGGCGTGGGGCCCGGGGAGCTGTTTTTT

v_call: TRBV12-3/TRBV12-4
j_call: TRBJ2-7
clone_size: many
d_call: -
cdr3_aa: CASSSTRQSLRTHEQYF
cdr3_nt: TGCGCCAGCAGTTCTACTAGACAGTCACTTAGGACCCACGAGCAGTACTTC

v_call: TRBV28
j_call: TRBJ1-2
clone_size: -
d_call: TRBD1
cdr3_aa: CASSLLRDRDGYTF
cdr3_nt: TGTGCCAGCAGCTTACTACGGGACAGGGATGGCTACACCTTC

v_call: TRBV2
j_call: TRBJ1-1
clone_size: -
d_call: TRBD1
cdr3_aa: CASTGTGGNTEAFF
cdr3_nt: TGTGCCAGCACCGGGACAGGGGGGAACACTGAAGCTTTCTTT

v_call: TRBV6-1
j_call: TRBJ2-7
clone_size: few
d_call: TRBD1
cdr3_aa: CASSDGQGFYEQYF
cdr3_nt: TGTGCCAGCAGTGACGGACAGGGATTCTACGAGCAGTACTTC

v_call: TRBV20-1
j_call: TRBJ1-1
clone_size: -
d_call: TRBD1
cdr3_aa: CSARDRRSNTEAFF
cdr3_nt: TGCAGTGCCCGGGACAGGCGATCGAACACTGAAGCTTTCTTT

v_call: TRBV6-5
j_call: TRBJ2-7
clone_size: -
d_call: TRBD2
cdr3_aa: CASSLSTSGYEQYF
cdr3_nt: TGTGCCAGCAGCTTAAGTACTAGCGGGTACGAGCAGTACTTC

v_call: TRBV6-1
j_call: TRBJ2-7
clone_size: many
d_call: -
cdr3_aa: CASSPTGQYEQYF
cdr3_nt: TGTGCCAGCAGTCCGACAGGACAATACGAGCAGTACTTC

v_call: TRBV18
j_call: TRBJ1-2
clone_size: -
d_call: TRBD1
cdr3_aa: CANSPYRQGNYGYTF
cdr3_nt: TGTGCCAACTCACCCTACAGACAGGGGAACTATGGCTACACCTTC

v_call: TRBV29-1
j_call: TRBJ1-1
clone_size: many
d_call: -
cdr3_aa: CSVEGPNTEAFF
cdr3_nt: TGCAGCGTTGAAGGCCCTAACACTGAAGCTTTCTTT

v_call: TRBV12-3/TRBV12-4
j_call: TRBJ1-2
clone_size: many
d_call: -
cdr3_aa: CASSLDGYYGYTF
cdr3_nt: TGTGCCAGCAGTTTAGATGGTTACTATGGCTACACCTTC

v_call: TRBV6-5
j_call: TRBJ1-5
clone_size: many
d_call: -
cdr3_aa: CASSYGPGNQPQHF
cdr3_nt: TGCGCCAGCAGTTATGGGCCGGGCAATCAGCCCCAGCATTTT

v_call: TRBV7-9
j_call: TRBJ2-2
clone_size: many
d_call: TRBD2
cdr3_aa: CASSLVAGGPIGELFF
cdr3_nt: TGTGCCAGCAGCTTAGTAGCGGGGGGGCCCATCGGGGAGCTGTTTTTT

v_call: TRBV28
j_call: TRBJ2-7
clone_size: -
d_call: -
cdr3_aa: CASSRAGAPYEQYF
cdr3_nt: TGTGCCAGCAGTCGGGCAGGGGCGCCCTACGAGCAGTACTTC

v_call: TRBV20-1
j_call: TRBJ1-5
clone_size: few
d_call: -
cdr3_aa: CSASGSTQHF
cdr3_nt: TGCAGTGCATCTGGGTCCACCCAGCATTTT

v_call: TRBV28
j_call: TRBJ2-7
clone_size: many
d_call: TRBD1
cdr3_aa: CASSLPRGIYEQYF
cdr3_nt: TGTGCCAGCAGTTTGCCCAGGGGGATCTACGAGCAGTACTTC

v_call: TRBV6-5
j_call: TRBJ1-2
clone_size: many
d_call: -
cdr3_aa: CASSYSFQTDPYGYTF
cdr3_nt: TGTGCCAGCAGTTACTCCTTCCAGACAGATCCCTATGGCTACACCTTC

v_call: TRBV6-2/TRBV6-3
j_call: TRBJ1-5
clone_size: -
d_call: -
cdr3_aa: CASRETGSISNQPQHF
cdr3_nt: TGTGCCAGCAGAGAAACAGGGAGTATAAGCAATCAGCCCCAGCATTTT

v_call: TRBV12-3/TRBV12-4
j_call: TRBJ2-7
clone_size: -
d_call: TRBD1
cdr3_aa: CASRWTGTGDEQYF
cdr3_nt: TGTGCCAGCCGATGGACCGGGACAGGGGACGAGCAGTACTTC

v_call: TRBV6-1
j_call: TRBJ2-7
clone_size: many
d_call: TRBD1
cdr3_aa: CASRPGQAAYEQYF
cdr3_nt: TGTGCCAGCAGGCCGGGACAGGCTGCCTACGAGCAGTACTTC

v_call: TRBV13
j_call: TRBJ1-5
clone_size: few
d_call: TRBD1
cdr3_aa: CASSSSDRGDNQPQHF
cdr3_nt: TGTGCCAGCAGCTCTTCGGACAGGGGCGACAATCAGCCCCAGCATTTT

v_call: TRBV12-3/TRBV12-4
j_call: TRBJ1-2
clone_size: -
d_call: -
cdr3_aa: CASSDDSWGYTF
cdr3_nt: TGTGCCAGCAGTGACGATTCTTGGGGCTACACCTTC

v_call: TRBV30
j_call: TRBJ1-3
clone_size: -
d_call: TRBD1
cdr3_aa: CAWSHRGYTIYF
cdr3_nt: TGTGCCTGGAGTCACAGGGGATACACCATATATTTT

v_call: TRBV20-1
j_call: TRBJ1-1
clone_size: many
d_call: -
cdr3_aa: CSARETGVNTEAFF
cdr3_nt: TGCAGCGCTAGAGAGACAGGAGTTAACACTGAAGCTTTCTTT

v_call: TRBV6-1
j_call: TRBJ1-1
clone_size: many
d_call: TRBD1
cdr3_aa: CASREDRGSTEASF
cdr3_nt: TGTGCCAGCAGAGAAGACAGGGGGAGCACTGAAGCTTCCTTT

v_call: TRBV12-3/TRBV12-4
j_call: TRBJ1-3
clone_size: many
d_call: TRBD1
cdr3_aa: CASSLTGAGNTIYF
cdr3_nt: TGTGCCAGCAGTCTTACAGGGGCTGGAAACACCATATATTTT

v_call: TRBV19
j_call: TRBJ1-1
clone_size: -
d_call: -
cdr3_aa: CASSIEWDGLMNTEAFF
cdr3_nt: TGTGCCAGTAGTATAGAGTGGGATGGACTCATGAACACTGAAGCTTTCTTT

v_call: TRBV4-1
j_call: TRBJ1-1
clone_size: many
d_call: TRBD1
cdr3_aa: CASSPGQGLSGTEAFF
cdr3_nt: TGCGCCAGCAGCCCTGGACAGGGACTAAGTGGGACTGAAGCTTTCTTT

v_call: TRBV28
j_call: TRBJ2-5
clone_size: many
d_call: TRBD2
cdr3_aa: CASSPRLAGGIRETQYF
cdr3_nt: TGTGCCAGCAGCCCCCGACTAGCGGGGGGTATCCGGGAGACCCAGTACTTC

v_call: TRBV7-6
j_call: TRBJ2-5
clone_size: -
d_call: TRBD2
cdr3_aa: CASSHRLAGAMGQETQYF
cdr3_nt: TGTGCCAGCAGCCACCGACTAGCGGGGGCGATGGGGCAAGAGACCCAGTACTTC

v_call: TRBV12-3/TRBV12-4
j_call: TRBJ2-7
clone_size: many
d_call: TRBD1
cdr3_aa: CASTASGGRTYEQYF
cdr3_nt: TGTGCCAGCACTGCATCAGGGGGCAGAACCTACGAGCAGTACTTC

v_call: TRBV12-3/TRBV12-4
j_call: TRBJ2-7
clone_size: -
d_call: TRBD2
cdr3_aa: CASSRLAPYEQYF
cdr3_nt: TGTGCCAGCAGCAGACTAGCTCCCTACGAGCAGTACTTC

v_call: TRBV6-5
j_call: TRBJ2-7
clone_size: -
d_call: -
cdr3_aa: CASSSRGKGVDYEQYF
cdr3_nt: TGTGCCAGCAGTTCCCGCGGTAAGGGGGTAGATTACGAGCAGTACTTC

v_call: TRBV4-1
j_call: TRBJ2-7
clone_size: -
d_call: -
cdr3_aa: CASSQSRDLSYEQYF
cdr3_nt: TGCGCCAGCAGCCAAAGTAGGGATCTGTCCTACGAGCAGTACTTC

v_call: TRBV6-1
j_call: TRBJ2-7
clone_size: few
d_call: -
cdr3_aa: CASTLGSTSYEQYF
cdr3_nt: TGTGCCAGCACTCTCGGATCGACCTCCTACGAGCAGTACTTC

v_call: TRBV15
j_call: TRBJ1-1
clone_size: -
d_call: -
cdr3_aa: CATTLGGLEAFF
cdr3_nt: TGTGCCACGACCTTGGGAGGGCTTGAAGCTTTCTTT

v_call: TRBV6-1
j_call: TRBJ2-7
clone_size: many
d_call: -
cdr3_aa: CASTDLIGQSYEQYF
cdr3_nt: TGTGCCAGCACAGACCTTATTGGACAGAGCTACGAGCAGTACTTC

v_call: TRBV11-3
j_call: TRBJ1-1
clone_size: many
d_call: TRBD1
cdr3_aa: CASSLPLRGRRNTEAFF
cdr3_nt: TGTGCCAGCAGCCTCCCCTTGAGGGGGCGCAGGAACACTGAAGCTTTCTTT

v_call: TRBV21-1
j_call: TRBJ2-2
clone_size: -
d_call: -
cdr3_aa: CASIVGGVATGELFF
cdr3_nt: TGTGCCAGCATCGTAGGTGGGGTTGCTACCGGGGAGCTGTTTTTT

v_call: TRBV6-1
j_call: TRBJ2-7
clone_size: many
d_call: -
cdr3_aa: CASSEALGSYEQYF
cdr3_nt: TGTGCCAGCAGTGAAGCACTGGGATCCTACGAGCAGTACTTC